This record concerns one T cell receptor beta chain sequence. The data were taken from a study of CD8 T cells in Susac syndrome. V shed 1 base and J shed 0 bases, with 12 bases lying between them. This CDR3 spans 16 amino acids. In germline, CDR1 is SGHTA, CDR2 FQGNSA. RNA amounts of roughly 0.45 to 1 ug underwent reverse transcription with random hexamers. TCRdb called the immunoSEQ multiplex PCR reads again in MiXCR, with one record for every CDR3 protein. Of over 95,000 distinct CDR3 sequences listed, 80% to 95% are singletons. Controls were healthy donors (matched for age and sex). TEMRA cells were FACS-enriched, and CD8+ and CD4+ T cells were isolated negatively.

This TCR was recovered from a human donor in good health. V and J are TRBV7-2 and TRBJ1-2; D is unclear. The material sequenced was CD8+ T cells from PBMCs. The CDR3 DNA follows: TGTGCCAGCAGCTTAGACTGGGGTTTTGCTAACTATGGCTACACCTTC. Translating it yields CASSLDWGFANYGYTF.